This T cell receptor beta chain was documented in a study of blood T cell repertoires in COVID-19. In germline, CDR1 is KGHSH, CDR2 LQKENI. J lost 0 bases, V lost 4 bases, and 8 bases had no gene match. This CDR3 spans 16 amino acids. Original analysis: Using reference gene primer amplification, nucleated cell counts were estimated. Generated by immunoSEQ multiplex PCR, the TCRdb table keeps only in-frame clones and is missing some. The V and J calls and clone size come from that table; D and trimming were worked out from the DNA. Here the sample spans 150,000 to 200,000 clones, roughly nine tenths being singletons.

The TCR comes from a man between 65 and 80 years old with active or convalescent COVID-19. Sequencing used peripheral blood. This chain connects TRBV18 to TRBJ2-5, with 7 positions matching TRBD2. The CDR3 is CASSRGLTSDQETQYF. CDR3 nucleotide sequence: TGTGCCAGCTCACGGGGCCTAACTAGCGACCAAGAGACCCAGTACTTC. Based on the CDR3 plus reference TRBV18 and TRBJ2-5, the full variable domain is NAGVMQNPRHLVRRRGQEARLRCSPMKGHSHVYWYRQLPEEGLKFMVYLQKENIIDESGMPKERFSAEFPKEGPSILRIQQVVRGDSAAYFCASSRGLTSDQETQYFGPGTRLLVL.